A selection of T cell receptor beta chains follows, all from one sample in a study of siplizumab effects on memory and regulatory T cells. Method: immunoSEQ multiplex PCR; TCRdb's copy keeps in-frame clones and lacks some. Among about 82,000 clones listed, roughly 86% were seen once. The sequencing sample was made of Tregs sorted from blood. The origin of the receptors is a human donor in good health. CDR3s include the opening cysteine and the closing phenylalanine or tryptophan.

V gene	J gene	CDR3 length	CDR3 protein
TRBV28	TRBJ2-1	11	CASNERNEQFF
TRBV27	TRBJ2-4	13	CASRPDYGNIQYF
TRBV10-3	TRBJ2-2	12	CAIGGNSGELFF
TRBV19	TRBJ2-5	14	CASSPLRPGETQYF
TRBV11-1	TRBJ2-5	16	CASSTSDWLKQETQYF
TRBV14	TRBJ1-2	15	CASSHRQGYVGGYTF
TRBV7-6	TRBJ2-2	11	CASSHTGELFF
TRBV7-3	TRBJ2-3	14	CASSPWGRTDTQYF
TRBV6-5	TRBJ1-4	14	CASRGLWDRVGLFF
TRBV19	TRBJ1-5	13	CASAGTGGAAQHF